Here is one T cell receptor beta chain with its context. The sample is drawn from a study of blood T cell repertoires in COVID-19. Trimming at V came to 3 bases and at J to 5 bases, leaving 5 bases not matched to a gene. The CDR3 runs 14 residues. Germline loops: CDR1 SGHNT, CDR2 YYREEE (reference sequence). Produced via immunoSEQ multiplex PCR; TCRdb's table is partial and in-frame only. The table shows 200,000 or so clones, with more than 70% occurring only once. This sequence joins TRBV5-4 and TRBJ1-2; 9 bases are shared with TRBD1. Specimen: peripheral blood. This TCR was sampled from a man aged 45-65 years with COVID-19, enrolled during active disease. The CDR3 DNA follows: TGTGCCAGCAGCTCTGGACAGGGGATATATGGCTACACCTTC. This codes for CASSSGQGIYGYTF.